These 29 T cell receptor beta chains originate from one sample sequenced in a study of cytomegalovirus exposure and HLA in healthy donors. Primers for the PCR totalled 60 Vbeta and 13 Jbeta. Profiled with immunoSEQ multiplex PCR; TCRdb holds only in-frame clones, not every one. This table holds 150,000 to 200,000 clones, 76% found once. What was sequenced was PBMCs. The receptors originated from a male donor in good health and CMV-seronegative.

The gene calls are TRBV5-6 and TRBJ1-1; D is perhaps TRBD1 (5 bases). Germline CDR1 SGHDT, CDR2 YYEEEE. The CDR3 sequence is 13 residues long. V shed 4 bases and J shed 1 base, with 8 bases lying between them. The DNA of the CDR3 is TGTGCCAGCAGCATCACAGGGAACACTGAAGCTTTCTTT. Translated, it gives CASSITGNTEAFF. The variable domain in full, with the rest retrieved from reference TRBV5-6 and TRBJ1-1, is DAGVTQSPTHLIKTRGQQVTLRCSPKSGHDTVSWYQQALGQGPQFIFQYYEEEERQRGNFPDRFSGHQFPNYSSELNVNALLLGDSALYLCASSITGNTEAFFGQGTRLTVV.

This clone was recorded a few times. The chain has TRBV7-2 and TRBJ2-1; 7 positions match TRBD1. Losses at the gene ends were 5 bases for V and 2 bases for J; bases not matched to a gene: 3. CDR3 size: 14 residues. CDR1 and CDR2 from the germline V gene are SGHTA and FQGNSA. The CDR3 coding sequence is TGTGCCAGCAGCCTCGACAGGGCCTACAATGAGCAGTTCTTC. This translates into CASSLDRAYNEQFF.

The gene calls are TRBV27 and TRBJ2-1; D is possibly TRBD1 (8 bases). Germline CDR1 is MNHEY and CDR2 is SMNVEV (reference sequence). The V and J ends lost 5 bases and 4 bases respectively, with 24 bases between them. The CDR3 is 18 amino acids. The CDR3 loop is CASSLGQGGTNLYNEQFF. The CDR3 DNA sequence: TGTGCCAGCAGTCTCGGACAGGGAGGGACTAACCTTTACAATGAGCAGTTCTTC.

The chain is built from TRBV11-1 and TRBJ1-2; unclear D gene. This CDR3 has 14 residues. Between the trimmed V and J ends, which lost 0 bases and 2 bases, there was a span of 7 bases. CDR1 is SGHAT and CDR2 is FQDESV in the germline V gene (reference sequence). DNA of the CDR3: TGTGCCAGCAGCTTAGCAGCGGAAAACTATGGCTACACCTTC. Its protein is CASSLAAENYGYTF.

The chain uses TRBV2 and TRBJ1-3; TRBD1 agrees at 7 bases. With V trimmed by 6 bases and J by 0 bases, 8 bases remained unmatched. This CDR3 contains 16 residues. From germline, CDR1 is SNHLY and CDR2 FYNNEI. DNA for the CDR3: TGTGCCAGCAGGAGGGCAGGGGGTAGCTCTGGAAACACCATATATTTT. Encoded protein: CASRRAGGSSGNTIYF.

This rearrangement joins TRBV18 to TRBJ2-5; 13 positions match TRBD2. The germline V gene has CDR1 KGHSH and CDR2 LQKENI. This CDR3 spans 15 amino acids. V shed 3 bases and J 2 bases; nucleotides not matched to a gene: 0. CDR3 residues: CASSPGLAGQETQYF. The CDR3 region has the DNA TGTGCCAGCTCACCGGGACTAGCGGGACAAGAGACCCAGTACTTC.

The V call is TRBV18, the J call TRBJ2-5; 7 bases fit TRBD2. The CDR3 extends over 16 amino acids. Germline V gene lookup returns CDR1 KGHSH and CDR2 LQKENI. V was clipped by 1 base and J by 5 bases; unmatched bases: 10. CDR3 sequence reads: CASSPREGLPGETQYF. DNA for the CDR3: TGTGCCAGCTCACCACGGGAGGGATTGCCAGGGGAGACCCAGTACTTC. Full variable domain (missing parts from reference TRBV18 and TRBJ2-5): NAGVMQNPRHLVRRRGQEARLRCSPMKGHSHVYWYRQLPEEGLKFMVYLQKENIIDESGMPKERFSAEFPKEGPSILRIQQVVRGDSAAYFCASSPREGLPGETQYFGPGTRLLVL.

This clone was counted only a few times. The chain joins TRBV7-9 to TRBJ2-1, with TRBD1 matching 7 bases. This CDR3 comprises 16 residues. V shed 3 bases, J shed 0 bases, and the junction held 5 bases outside the gene matches. Germline loops: CDR1 SEHNR, CDR2 FQNEAQ (reference sequence). In DNA form, the CDR3 reads TGTGCCAGCAGCTTGTTGCAGGGGGTCTCCTACAATGAGCAGTTCTTC. Translated: CASSLLQGVSYNEQFF.

This rearrangement joins TRBV19 to TRBJ2-1, with 7 nucleotides matching TRBD2. Trimming cost V 5 bases and J 2 bases; bases outside gene matches: 6. The CDR3 is 15 residues long. Germline loops: CDR1 LNHDA, CDR2 SQIVND (reference sequence). The chain's CDR3 is CASSGSGRAYNEQFF. The CDR3 nucleotides read TGTGCCAGTAGTGGTAGCGGGCGGGCCTACAATGAGCAGTTCTTC.

The V gene is TRBV10-3, the J gene TRBJ1-2; D is ambiguous. The germline V and J ends were trimmed by 7 bases and 7 bases, with 16 bases remaining between them. From germline, CDR1 is ENHRY and CDR2 SYGVKD. The CDR3 is 13 amino acids. Written as DNA, the CDR3 is TGTGCCATCAAGGGCGAGGGTAGGATTGGCTACACCTTC. Residues: CAIKGEGRIGYTF.

The V gene is TRBV7-8, the J gene TRBJ2-7; 14 bases match TRBD2. The V gene's germline CDR1 is SGHVS and CDR2 FQNEAQ. J gave up 2 bases and V 2 bases, and 11 bases lay outside the gene matches. The CDR3 covers 19 residues. CDR3 DNA: TGTGCCAGCAGCTTAATGACTAGCGGGAGGGCCAGGTCAGCCTACGAGCAGTACTTC. Amino acid sequence: CASSLMTSGRARSAYEQYF.

The J gene is TRBJ1-1, the V gene TRBV18; 9 bases line up with TRBD1. The CDR3 runs to 15 residues. Germline assignment: CDR1 KGHSH and CDR2 LQKENI. The junction had 8 bases not matched to a gene; V was cut back by 3 bases and J by 6 bases. The DNA for the CDR3 is TGTGCCAGCTCACCCCCTGGACAGGGGAGGGCTGAAGCTTTCTTT. This gives the protein CASSPPGQGRAEAFF.

The chain employs TRBV6-5 and TRBJ2-7; D is unclear. Germline V gene data show CDR1 as MNHEY and CDR2 as SVGAGI. V was pared by 0 bases and J by 3 bases, with 12 bases between. The length of the CDR3 is 15 residues. The CDR3 bases are TGTGCCAGCAGTTACTCTGGTGGCGGTTACTACGAGCAGTACTTC. This codes for CASSYSGGGYYEQYF.

The chain employs TRBV27 and TRBJ2-3; D unresolved. With 2 bases removed from V and 6 bases from J, the gap between germline ends came to 12 bases. This CDR3 contains 14 residues. Germline assignment: CDR1 MNHEY and CDR2 SMNVEV (reference sequence). In DNA form, the CDR3 reads TGTGCCAGCAGTTTAGGAGCTTCACGGGATACGCAGTATTTT. It translates to CASSLGASRDTQYF.

The V call is TRBV5-1, the J call TRBJ2-1; TRBD2 aligns across 12 bases. With V trimmed by 0 bases and J by 7 bases, 5 bases remained unmatched. This CDR3 contains 16 residues. From germline, CDR1 is SGHRS and CDR2 YFSETQ. The CDR3 protein is CASSLVLAGGRNEQFF. CDR3 coding DNA: TGCGCCAGCAGCTTGGTTCTAGCGGGGGGGAGAAATGAGCAGTTCTTC. The whole variable domain, remainder taken from reference TRBV5-1 and TRBJ2-1, is KAGVTQTPRYLIKTRGQQVTLSCSPISGHRSVSWYQQTPGQGLQFLFEYFSETQRNKGNFPGRFSGRQFSNSRSEMNVSTLELGDSALYLCASSLVLAGGRNEQFFGPGTRLTVL.

The chain couples TRBV4-2 to TRBJ2-2; TRBD1 agrees at 8 bases. Germline V gene sequence: CDR1 LGHNA, CDR2 YNFKEQ. The J segment lost 4 bases and the V segment lost 7 bases, leaving 5 bases of the junction unmatched. This CDR3 has 14 amino acids. In nucleotides, the CDR3 is TGTGCCAGCACTCCCGACAGGGGCACCGGGGAGCTGTTTTTT. Its translation is CASTPDRGTGELFF.

This chain uses TRBV28 with TRBJ2-2; D might be TRBD2 (5 bases). The CDR3 is made up of 15 amino acids. The germline V gene encodes CDR1 MDHEN and CDR2 SYDVKM. Trimming pared 4 bases from V and 3 bases from J, leaving 12 bases between. The CDR3 DNA is TGTGCCAGCAGTTCGGGCGGGCGGTACACCGGGGAGCTGTTTTTT. Translating gives CASSSGGRYTGELFF. The variable domain in full, with the rest retrieved from reference TRBV28 and TRBJ2-2, is DVKVTQSSRYLVKRTGEKVFLECVQDMDHENMFWYRQDPGLGLRLIYFSYDVKMKEKGDIPEGYSVSREKKERFSLILESASTNQTSMYLCASSSGGRYTGELFFGEGSRLTVL.

A few counts support this clone. V usage is TRBV30 and J usage is TRBJ1-4, with 7 positions matching TRBD1. Per germline, CDR1 GTSNPN and CDR2 SVGIG (reference sequence). The CDR3 contains 15 residues. The J segment lost 2 bases and the V segment lost 0 bases, leaving 3 bases of the junction unmatched. The CDR3 loop reads CAWSVPGQTNEKLFF. CDR3 nucleotide sequence: TGTGCCTGGAGTGTACCGGGACAGACTAATGAAAAACTGTTTTTT.

The rearrangement links TRBV28 to TRBJ2-7, with TRBD1 as a possible D gene (6 bases). The CDR3 covers 15 residues. V lost 3 bases, J lost 5 bases, and 17 bases lay in between. Germline V lookup: CDR1 MDHEN, CDR2 SYDVKM. CDR3 DNA sequence: TGTGCCAGCAGTTTCCGACAGGATCGGGACGACGAGCAGTACTTC. Amino acid sequence: CASSFRQDRDDEQYF.

The chain has TRBV18 and TRBJ2-7; TRBD1 matches 7 bases. The V and J ends lost 4 bases and 4 bases, in that order; junction bases with no gene match: 4. CDR1 and CDR2 (germline): KGHSH, LQKENI. The CDR3 has 13 amino acids. In DNA, the CDR3 is TGTGCCAGCTCACTAACGACAGGGTACGAGCAGTACTTC. Amino acids: CASSLTTGYEQYF.

This chain connects TRBV2 to TRBJ2-5, with D possibly being TRBD1 (6 bases). Per germline, CDR1 SNHLY and CDR2 FYNNEI. With 3 bases removed from V and 1 base from J, the gap between germline ends came to 6 bases. The CDR3 runs to 13 residues. CDR3 coding DNA: TGTGCCAGCAGTGACAGGGGCCAAGAGACCCAGTACTTC. Translated, it gives CASSDRGQETQYF.

The V call is TRBV29-1, the J call TRBJ1-2; tentatively, D is TRBD1 (6 bases). Trimming cost V 6 bases and J 0 bases, with 11 bases left between them. The CDR3 is made up of 13 amino acids. The germline gives CDR1 SQVTM, CDR2 ANQGSEA. The CDR3 loop reads CSVDRDTNYGYTF. The CDR3 DNA reads TGCAGCGTGGACAGAGATACTAACTATGGCTACACCTTC.

The V gene is TRBV30, the J gene TRBJ2-7; weak D call: TRBD2 (5 bases). V lost 3 bases and J lost 3, with 15 bases in between. From germline, CDR1 is GTSNPN and CDR2 SVGIG (reference sequence). This CDR3 has 14 amino acids. CDR3 nucleotide sequence: TGTGCCTGGAGCGTACCGGGGTTACGCTACGAGCAGTACTTC. Amino acid sequence: CAWSVPGLRYEQYF.

This clone was seen a handful of times. The V call is TRBV4-1, the J call TRBJ1-1, with 8 bases that match TRBD1. This CDR3 is built from 14 residues. From germline, CDR1 is MGHRA and CDR2 YSYEKL. V was clipped by 3 bases and J by 6 bases; unmatched bases: 6. CDR3 region: CASSQQDRAAEAFF. Written as DNA, the CDR3 is TGCGCCAGCAGCCAGCAGGACAGGGCCGCTGAAGCTTTCTTT.

The V and J genes are TRBV9 and TRBJ2-7; TRBD2 is a possible D gene (5 bases). CDR3 length: 15 amino acids. V was clipped by 0 bases and J by 0 bases, with 10 bases between them. Germline CDR1 is SGDLS and CDR2 is YYNGEE. This chain's CDR3 is CASSVGRTSSYEQYF. The CDR3 DNA sequence: TGTGCCAGCAGCGTAGGACGGACTTCCTCCTACGAGCAGTACTTC.

The genes are TRBV19 and TRBJ2-7; D is possibly TRBD2 (6 bases). Trimming cost V 3 bases and J 3 bases, with 9 bases left between them. Germline-derived CDR1 and CDR2 are LNHDA and SQIVND (reference sequence). The CDR3 runs to 13 residues. CDR3 loop: CASSMEGRYEQYF. DNA of the CDR3: TGTGCCAGTAGTATGGAGGGTCGCTACGAGCAGTACTTC.

This sequence joins TRBV11-3 and TRBJ1-1; D unclear. There are 13 residues in the CDR3. V dropped 0 bases and J dropped 5 bases, with 7 bases sitting between them. Germline lookup yields CDR1 SGHNT and CDR2 YENEEA. DNA of the CDR3: TGTGCCAGCAGCTTAGAGGTCGGGACTGAAGCTTTCTTT. As protein: CASSLEVGTEAFF.

This clone was counted only a few times. The V and J genes are TRBV11-3 and TRBJ2-7, with TRBD2 as a possible D gene (6 bases). Deletions cut 5 bases from V and 5 bases from J, with 19 bases between. The CDR3 loop spans 15 amino acids. The germline CDR1 and CDR2 sequences are SGHNT and YENEEA. The CDR3 nucleotides are TGTGCCAGCAGCCAATCGGGACTTCCCTGGGACGAGCAGTACTTC. Encoded protein: CASSQSGLPWDEQYF.

The V call is TRBV29-1, the J call TRBJ1-2, with D unclear. CDR1 is SQVTM, CDR2 ANQGSEA, per germline. The V end lost 6 bases, the J end lost 6 bases, and 29 bases lay between the germline ends. The CDR3 totals 17 residues. The CDR3 region is CSVGTGWVSKDGDGYTF. The DNA for the CDR3 is TGCAGCGTCGGCACCGGCTGGGTTTCGAAGGATGGAGATGGCTACACCTTC.